This T cell receptor beta chain appears in the sequencing data of a study of sequential checkpoint blockade in melanoma. Study-wide background: After both sequences, patients received maintenance nivolumab.

V gave up 0 bases and J gave up 1 base, with 13 bases separating them. The CDR3 is made up of 16 amino acids. CDR1 and CDR2 (germline): LGHNA, YSLEER. Using immunoSEQ multiplex PCR, the repertoire was profiled, and TCRdb retains in-frame clones only, with some absent. Here the sample spans approximately 10,000 clones, 60% to 75% being singletons. Sample treatment: randomized to nivolumab then ipilimumab (arm A) or the reverse (arm B). Sorted cells were live CD3+CD8+, lacking CD19 and CD56, from PBMCs. The starting material was CD8+ T cells sorted from blood (inferred from file names), obtained from a patient given nivolumab and ipilimumab in sequence. The genes are TRBV4-3 and TRBJ2-7; possible D gene TRBD2, 5 bases. This clonotype was obtained from a human donor with melanoma. CDR3: CASSQESVSGSYEQYF. The CDR3 DNA follows: TGCGCCAGCAGCCAAGAATCGGTCTCGGGATCCTACGAGCAGTACTTC.